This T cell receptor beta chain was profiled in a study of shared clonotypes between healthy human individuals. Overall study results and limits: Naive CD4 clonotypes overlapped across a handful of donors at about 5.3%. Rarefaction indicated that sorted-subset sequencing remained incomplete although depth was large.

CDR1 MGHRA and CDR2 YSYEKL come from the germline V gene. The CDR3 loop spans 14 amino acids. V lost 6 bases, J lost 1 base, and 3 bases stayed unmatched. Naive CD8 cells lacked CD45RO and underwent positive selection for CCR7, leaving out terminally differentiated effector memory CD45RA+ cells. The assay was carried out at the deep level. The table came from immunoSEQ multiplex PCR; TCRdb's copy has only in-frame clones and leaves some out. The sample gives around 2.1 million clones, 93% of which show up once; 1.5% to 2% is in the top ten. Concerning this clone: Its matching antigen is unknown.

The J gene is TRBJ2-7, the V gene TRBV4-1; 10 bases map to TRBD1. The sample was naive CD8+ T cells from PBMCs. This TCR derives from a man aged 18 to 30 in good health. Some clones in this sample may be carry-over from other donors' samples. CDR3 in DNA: TGCGCCAGCAGACCGGGACAGGGGTCCTACGAGCAGTACTTC. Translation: CASRPGQGSYEQYF.